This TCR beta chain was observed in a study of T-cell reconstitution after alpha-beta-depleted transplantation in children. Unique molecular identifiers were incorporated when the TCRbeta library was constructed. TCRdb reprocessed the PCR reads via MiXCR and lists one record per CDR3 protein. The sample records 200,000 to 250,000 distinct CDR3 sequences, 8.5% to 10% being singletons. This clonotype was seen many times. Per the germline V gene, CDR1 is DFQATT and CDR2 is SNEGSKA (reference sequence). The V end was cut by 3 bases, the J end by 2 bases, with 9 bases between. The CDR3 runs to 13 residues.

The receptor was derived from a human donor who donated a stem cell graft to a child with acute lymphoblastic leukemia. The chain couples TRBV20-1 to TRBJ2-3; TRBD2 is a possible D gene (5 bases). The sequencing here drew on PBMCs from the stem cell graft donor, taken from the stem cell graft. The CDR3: CSASSSDTDTQYF. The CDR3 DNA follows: TGCAGTGCTAGTAGTAGCGACACAGATACGCAGTATTTT.